The rows below give T cell receptor beta chains drawn from one sample of a study of blood T cell repertoires in COVID-19. Data came from immunoSEQ multiplex PCR; TCRdb stores just in-frame clones and leaves some out. Of 250,000 or so clones listed, roughly 85% are singletons. The specimen sequenced was PBMCs or T cells enriched from blood (not recorded which). The receptor set was obtained from a man aged 25-40 years who had recovered from COVID-19. Each CDR3 is given with its conserved first and last residue.

V gene	J gene	CDR3 length	CDR3 protein
TRBV28	TRBJ2-7	16	CASRPVGGQGMHEQYF
TRBV4-3	TRBJ1-2	14	CASSQDRYSYGYTF
TRBV11-2	TRBJ2-7	16	CASSLGTSGRGYEQYF
TRBV5-1	TRBJ2-1	16	CASSLGYSATYNEQFF
TRBV28	TRBJ2-3	12	CASTGNTDTQYF
TRBV7-3	TRBJ2-5	15	CASSPPGGPTETQYF
TRBV5-4	TRBJ1-6	18	CASSLGVPGQGTSSPLHF
TRBV7-2	TRBJ2-2	17	CASSLTGTGGVGGELFF
TRBV27	TRBJ1-6	16	CASTGVGTSYNSPLHF
TRBV19	TRBJ1-5	14	CASSILDRDQPQHF
TRBV24-1	TRBJ1-2	17	CATSDSDLRGDIDGYTF
TRBV27	TRBJ2-2	17	CASTSRMRSPGTGELFF
TRBV25-1	TRBJ1-1	14	CASSEYEGDTEAFF
TRBV6-5	TRBJ1-5	14	CASSVGQRNQPQHF
TRBV4-1	TRBJ1-2	18	CASSQTGTGRLMGYGYTF
TRBV2	TRBJ2-1	11	CASSIAGGEVF
TRBV30	TRBJ2-1	17	CAWSGWLAGKGRNEQFF
TRBV7-2	TRBJ1-1	14	CASSVLFRGTEAFF
TRBV5-1	TRBJ2-1	15	CASSWGGGSYNEQFF
TRBV6-4	TRBJ2-1	16	CASSDSPSGPLDEQFF
TRBV5-6	TRBJ1-2	15	CASSPGGQGIYGYTF
TRBV7-2	TRBJ1-2	14	CASSLQQQGGGYTF
TRBV6-5	TRBJ2-5	12	CATRTSLVTQYF
TRBV4-1	TRBJ1-4	17	CASSQIGIRRLSEKLFF
TRBV7-8	TRBJ2-4	12	CASSPPGVIQYF
TRBV19	TRBJ1-5	15	CASSSSGTRNQPQHF
TRBV5-5	TRBJ1-2	14	CASSLNEAPYGYTF
TRBV11-2	TRBJ2-7	12	CASSLDYQGAYF
TRBV30	TRBJ1-1	16	CAWVESRGFKDTEAFF
TRBV2	TRBJ1-2	12	CASTPGVYGYTF
TRBV27	TRBJ2-7	14	CASSLGGRAYEQYF
TRBV18	TRBJ1-2	14	CASSLRTDSDGYTF
TRBV3-1/TRBV3-2	TRBJ2-2	15	CASSQGWGDTGELFF
TRBV28	TRBJ1-2	14	CASTQSGWDYGYTF
TRBV9	TRBJ2-3	17	CASSAGLAGTVTDTQYF
TRBV27	TRBJ1-5	15	CASSLNRMGNQPQHF
TRBV2	TRBJ1-2	16	CASIRTRTGGNYGYTF
TRBV9	TRBJ1-2	15	CASSVVPGVLGGYTF
TRBV18	TRBJ2-3	16	CASSLSGTAFTDTQYF
TRBV11-2	TRBJ1-2	15	CASSIRGQGKYGYTF
TRBV6-5	TRBJ2-7	15	CASRGELGQGYEQYF
TRBV9	TRBJ1-5	15	CASSEGDIGRQPQHF
TRBV10-3	TRBJ1-2	13	CAISAGRGPGYTF
TRBV5-1	TRBJ1-2	13	CASSSTENYGYTF
TRBV28	TRBJ1-2	13	CASSSGQGDGYTF
TRBV11-3	TRBJ2-7	16	CASSVGTSGGSYEQYF
TRBV29-1	TRBJ1-1	13	CSTFAGGVSEAFF
TRBV27	TRBJ1-1	14	CASSSGQGNTEAFF
TRBV7-2	TRBJ2-7	13	CASSLEVGGEQYF
TRBV6-5	TRBJ1-2	16	CASSYSGAGGGYGYTF
TRBV7-2	TRBJ2-5	13	CASSSGRLETQYF
TRBV11-3	TRBJ2-1	15	CASSLGRDRANEQFF